The rows below give T cell receptor beta chains drawn from one sample of a study of blood T cell repertoires in COVID-19. Method: immunoSEQ multiplex PCR; TCRdb's copy keeps in-frame clones and lacks some. The sample includes 71,000 or so clones, 85% to 90% of them seen just once. The sample taken for sequencing was peripheral blood. Receptors were obtained from a man in his fifties with active COVID-19. The CDR3 runs from the conserved cysteine through the conserved F or W. The order of the fields is J gene, V gene, D gene, CDR3 protein. D genes are given only for firm matches.

J gene: TRBJ1-4; V gene: TRBV30; D gene: .; CDR3 protein: CAWRLGGEKLFF
J gene: TRBJ2-3; V gene: TRBV10-3; D gene: .; CDR3 protein: CAISDRGGEGNTQYF
J gene: TRBJ2-3; V gene: TRBV27; D gene: .; CDR3 protein: CASSSPRGATSSTDTQYF
J gene: TRBJ1-6; V gene: TRBV6-6; D gene: TRBD1; CDR3 protein: CASSLSRTGDYNSPLHF
J gene: TRBJ2-7; V gene: TRBV5-1; D gene: TRBD1; CDR3 protein: CASNSGTGVHEQYF
J gene: TRBJ2-7; V gene: TRBV21-1; D gene: .; CDR3 protein: CASHPRTVSSYEQYF
J gene: TRBJ1-6; V gene: TRBV6-1; D gene: TRBD1; CDR3 protein: CASSEQGESPLHF
J gene: TRBJ1-6; V gene: TRBV6-5; D gene: .; CDR3 protein: CASRRDRLNSPLHF
J gene: TRBJ2-7; V gene: TRBV6-6; D gene: TRBD2; CDR3 protein: CASRGTSGNYEQYF
J gene: TRBJ2-5; V gene: TRBV5-1; D gene: .; CDR3 protein: CASSLGRLVQETQYF
J gene: TRBJ2-5; V gene: TRBV28; D gene: TRBD2; CDR3 protein: CASSLSGGSETQYF
J gene: TRBJ2-3; V gene: TRBV28; D gene: .; CDR3 protein: CASSSPAGSTDTQYF
J gene: TRBJ1-4; V gene: TRBV5-4; D gene: .; CDR3 protein: CASSLGFTTNEKLFF
J gene: TRBJ1-5; V gene: TRBV6-5; D gene: .; CDR3 protein: CASSKTGMSNQPQHF
J gene: TRBJ1-1; V gene: TRBV6-5; D gene: TRBD1; CDR3 protein: CASRGQGTAIEAFF
J gene: TRBJ1-6; V gene: TRBV6-5; D gene: TRBD1; CDR3 protein: CASSRDRDSPLHF
J gene: TRBJ1-6; V gene: TRBV6-5; D gene: TRBD1; CDR3 protein: CASSYVRTGVRPLHF
J gene: TRBJ2-1; V gene: TRBV29-1; D gene: TRBD1; CDR3 protein: CSVEELLGTGAYNEQFF
J gene: TRBJ2-7; V gene: TRBV19; D gene: TRBD1; CDR3 protein: CASTQTGGGVYEQYF
J gene: TRBJ2-7; V gene: TRBV11-2; D gene: .; CDR3 protein: CASSLEGAYEQYF
J gene: TRBJ1-2; V gene: TRBV7-2; D gene: .; CDR3 protein: CASSPATGGAEGYTF
J gene: TRBJ2-3; V gene: TRBV2; D gene: TRBD2; CDR3 protein: CASTEQREGWDTQYF
J gene: TRBJ1-5; V gene: TRBV4-1; D gene: .; CDR3 protein: CASSQDRGGDGQPQHF
J gene: TRBJ2-7; V gene: TRBV5-1; D gene: TRBD2; CDR3 protein: CASSSTSGKEGEQYF
J gene: TRBJ1-5; V gene: TRBV2; D gene: .; CDR3 protein: CASSDVSNQPQHF
J gene: TRBJ2-7; V gene: TRBV2; D gene: TRBD1; CDR3 protein: CASSDQGAGYEQYF
J gene: TRBJ1-5; V gene: TRBV5-6; D gene: TRBD1; CDR3 protein: CASSAGTGISQPQHF
J gene: TRBJ2-1; V gene: TRBV18; D gene: TRBD2; CDR3 protein: CASSPRLAGDYNEQFF
J gene: TRBJ2-3; V gene: TRBV11-3; D gene: TRBD2; CDR3 protein: CASSPTSGLGGDTQYF
J gene: TRBJ2-7; V gene: TRBV4-3; D gene: .; CDR3 protein: CASSQDTGRIDEQYF
J gene: TRBJ1-6; V gene: TRBV7-9; D gene: .; CDR3 protein: CASSSSGSPLHF
J gene: TRBJ2-2; V gene: TRBV24-1; D gene: TRBD1; CDR3 protein: CATSERQGANTGELFF
J gene: TRBJ2-7; V gene: TRBV11-2; D gene: TRBD2; CDR3 protein: CASSPSGGAYEQYF
J gene: TRBJ2-4; V gene: TRBV6-2/TRBV6-3; D gene: TRBD2; CDR3 protein: CASSSGGYLAKNIQYF
J gene: TRBJ2-1; V gene: TRBV20-1; D gene: TRBD2; CDR3 protein: CRLAAYNEQFF
J gene: TRBJ2-3; V gene: TRBV9; D gene: TRBD2; CDR3 protein: CASSVGEGSVTDTQYF
J gene: TRBJ2-7; V gene: TRBV28; D gene: .; CDR3 protein: CASSGTLLSYEQYF
J gene: TRBJ1-5; V gene: TRBV19; D gene: TRBD1; CDR3 protein: CASSPDREQPQHF
J gene: TRBJ1-2; V gene: TRBV6-2/TRBV6-3; D gene: .; CDR3 protein: CASSYGGSASYGYTF
J gene: TRBJ2-5; V gene: TRBV7-9; D gene: .; CDR3 protein: CASSQGGGETQYF